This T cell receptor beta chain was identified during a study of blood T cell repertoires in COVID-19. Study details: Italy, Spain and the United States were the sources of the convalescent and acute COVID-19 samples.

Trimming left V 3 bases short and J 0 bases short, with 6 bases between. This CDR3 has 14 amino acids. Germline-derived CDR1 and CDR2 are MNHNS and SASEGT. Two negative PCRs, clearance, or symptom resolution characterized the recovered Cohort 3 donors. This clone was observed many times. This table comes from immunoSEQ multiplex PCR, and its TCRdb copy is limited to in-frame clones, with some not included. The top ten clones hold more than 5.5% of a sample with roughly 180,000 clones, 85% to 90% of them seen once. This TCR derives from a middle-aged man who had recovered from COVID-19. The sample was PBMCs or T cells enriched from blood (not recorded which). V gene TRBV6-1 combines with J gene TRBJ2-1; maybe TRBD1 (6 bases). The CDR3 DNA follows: TGTGCCAGCAGTGAGGACAGCTCCTACAATGAGCAGTTCTTC. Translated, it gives CASSEDSSYNEQFF.